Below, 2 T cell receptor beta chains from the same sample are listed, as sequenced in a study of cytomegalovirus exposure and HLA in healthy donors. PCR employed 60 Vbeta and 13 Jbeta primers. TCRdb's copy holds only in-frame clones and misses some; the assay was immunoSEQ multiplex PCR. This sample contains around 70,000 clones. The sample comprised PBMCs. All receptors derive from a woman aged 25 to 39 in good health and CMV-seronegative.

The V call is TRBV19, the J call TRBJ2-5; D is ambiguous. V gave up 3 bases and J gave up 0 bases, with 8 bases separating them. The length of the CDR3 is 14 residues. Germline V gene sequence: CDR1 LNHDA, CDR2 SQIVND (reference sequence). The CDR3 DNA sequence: TGTGCCAGTAGTATCTGGGCAGACCAAGAGACCCAGTACTTC. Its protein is CASSIWADQETQYF.

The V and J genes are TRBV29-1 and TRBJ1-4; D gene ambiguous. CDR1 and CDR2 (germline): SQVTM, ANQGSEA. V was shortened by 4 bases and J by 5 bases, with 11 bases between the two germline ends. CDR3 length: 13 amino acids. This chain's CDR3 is CSVVSLENEKLFF. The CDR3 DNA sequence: TGCAGCGTTGTAAGCCTTGAGAATGAAAAACTGTTTTTT.